Below, 29 T cell receptor beta chains from the same sample are listed, as sequenced in a study of human T cells and chemical hapten exposure (dated by TCRdb to the early 2020s). This sample's time point label indicates: patch test 3, about 24 weeks after DPC sensitization. This sample's treatment or condition label indicates: therapeutic diphenylcyclopropenone sensitization with weekly scalp DPC. Library preparation used RACE. Data came from a NextSeq 500. TCRdb passed the public sequencing reads through fastp at Q25 and MiXCR, retaining productive beta sequences. Entries are consolidated by CDR3 protein sequence, retaining the most common genes and DNA. This sample comprises some 110,000 distinct CDR3 sequences, 10% to 12% of them detected only once. The top ten clonotypes cover under 2.5% of the sample. The sample was whole blood, taken in connection with sensitization to the hapten diphenylcyclopropenone (DPC). The receptors stem from a woman between 50 and 59 years old with alopecia areata. Some clones in this sample may be carry-over from other donors' samples.

This clonotype showed up just a few times. The rearrangement links TRBV27 to TRBJ2-7, with D possibly being TRBD2 (5 bases). The length of the CDR3 is 13 residues. V was clipped by 5 bases and J by 3 bases, with 11 bases between them. Germline CDR1 reads MNHEY; CDR2 reads SMNVEV (reference sequence). The CDR3 sequence is CASSLTEGYEQYF. The CDR3 nucleotides are TGTGCCAGCAGTCTCACAGAGGGCTACGAGCAGTACTTC.

This clonotype was counted a few times. J is TRBJ2-5 and V is TRBV6-6; TRBD1 is a possible D gene (6 bases). V was clipped by 2 bases and J by 2 bases, with 6 bases between them. The CDR3 has 13 residues. Germline V lookup: CDR1 MNHNY, CDR2 SVGAGI (reference sequence). The CDR3 bases are TGTGCCAGCAGTTACGGACAGCAAGAGACCCAGTACTTC. Residues: CASSYGQQETQYF.

The chain couples TRBV27 to TRBJ1-6; weak D call: TRBD1 (6 bases). Trimming left V 5 bases short and J 10 bases short, with 12 bases between. Germline lookup yields CDR1 MNHEY and CDR2 SMNVEV (reference sequence). The CDR3 is 13 amino acids. As DNA, the CDR3 is TGTGCCAGCAGTCGCAGGGGAAGCTCACCCCTCCACTTT. Its translation is CASSRRGSSPLHF.

This clonotype was observed many times. V is TRBV20-1 and J is TRBJ2-7, with D perhaps matching TRBD2 (5 bases). Germline-derived CDR1 and CDR2 are DFQATT and SNEGSKA (reference sequence). Between the trimmed V and J ends, which lost 3 bases and 2 bases, there was a span of 14 bases. This CDR3 region has 14 residues. CDR3 in amino acids: CSARGANRAYEQYF. Here the CDR3 DNA reads TGCAGTGCTAGGGGAGCTAATCGAGCCTACGAGCAGTACTTC.

This chain connects TRBV27 to TRBJ2-1; D uncertain. Germline V gives CDR1 MNHEY, CDR2 SMNVEV (reference sequence). V shed 2 bases and J shed 4 bases, with 6 bases lying between them. The CDR3 spans 13 residues. This CDR3 is CASSLNWYNEQFF. The CDR3 nucleotides are TGTGCCAGCAGTTTAAACTGGTACAATGAGCAGTTCTTC.

This clonotype turned up a few times. This sequence joins TRBV5-1 and TRBJ2-5, with 11 bases identical to TRBD2. CDR1 SGHRS and CDR2 YFSETQ come from the germline V gene. This CDR3 is built from 17 residues. Trimming took 1 base from V and 3 from J; bases not matched to a gene: 8. CDR3 loop: CASSLSLAGGNEETQYF. The DNA for the CDR3 is TGCGCCAGCAGCTTGAGTCTAGCGGGGGGTAACGAAGAGACCCAGTACTTC.

The sample holds a few counts of this clonotype. The chain carries TRBV28 and TRBJ1-4, with D unclear. This CDR3 has 13 residues. V shed 8 bases and J shed 8 bases, with 15 bases lying between them. Per germline, CDR1 MDHEN and CDR2 SYDVKM. For the CDR3, the DNA is TGTGCCAGCTCCGGTAGCCCGTCGGAAAAACTGTTTTTT. Protein: CASSGSPSEKLFF.

The chain joins TRBV4-2 to TRBJ1-4; unclear D gene. From germline, CDR1 is LGHNA and CDR2 YNFKEQ. V lost 6 bases and J lost 8, with 7 bases in between. The CDR3 contains 11 residues. CDR3: CASRETEKLFF. CDR3 coding DNA: TGTGCCAGCAGAGAAACCGAAAAACTGTTTTTT.

This clonotype was seen only a few times. The chain joins TRBV6-5 to TRBJ2-3, with 7 bases aligning to TRBD2. The CDR3 is 14 residues long. Looked up from germline, CDR1 is MNHEY and CDR2 is SVGAGI. V dropped 8 bases and J dropped 1; count of bases not matched to a gene: 6. The CDR3 spells CASGVTSGTDTQYF. CDR3 coding DNA: TGTGCCAGCGGTGTTACTAGCGGCACAGATACGCAGTATTTT.

The CDR3 DNA reads TGTGCCAGCAGAAAGGGCTACACTGAAGCTTTCTTT. Protein: CASRKGYTEAFF. This chain links TRBV6-1 with TRBJ1-1; D call uncertain. Trimming pared 6 bases from V and 3 bases from J, leaving 8 bases between. Germline values: CDR1 MNHNS, CDR2 SASEGT. The length of the CDR3 is 12 residues.

This chain connects TRBV4-3 to TRBJ2-3; D gene uncertain. The V gene lost 0 bases and the J gene lost 2 bases, with 12 bases spanning the gap. Germline CDR1 reads LGHNA; CDR2 reads YSLEER. CDR3 length: 16 residues. The CDR3 here is CASSQEAVTYTDTQYF. The CDR3 nucleotides read TGCGCCAGCAGCCAAGAAGCAGTGACCTACACAGATACGCAGTATTTT.

This clonotype was seen at least ten times. The CDR3 nucleotides read TGTGCCAGCAGTTTTGTCGGGAGGCACAATGAGCAGTTCTTC. Encoded protein: CASSFVGRHNEQFF. The J gene is TRBJ2-1, the V gene TRBV28; TRBD2 matches at 7 bases. The V gene end was trimmed by 3 bases and the J gene end by 5 bases; junction bases not matched to a gene: 4. CDR3 length: 14 residues. Germline lookup yields CDR1 MDHEN and CDR2 SYDVKM.

This clonotype was seen a few times. The chain has TRBV5-1 and TRBJ2-7; 7 nucleotides line up with TRBD1. Germline CDR1 reads SGHRS; CDR2 reads YFSETQ. With 0 bases clipped from V and 9 bases from J, the junction kept 15 bases outside the gene matches. The CDR3 has 16 amino acids. The CDR3: CASSLDTGTAALRQYF. For the CDR3, the DNA is TGCGCCAGCAGCTTGGACACCGGGACAGCCGCCCTCCGGCAGTACTTC.

The chain combines TRBV6-5 with TRBJ2-1; a possible D gene is TRBD2 (6 bases). The length of the CDR3 is 12 residues. Germline CDR1 reads MNHEY; CDR2 reads SVGAGI. The ends were cut back, 2 bases at V and 9 bases at J, with 8 bases in the middle. Here the CDR3 reads CASSYPEGEQFF. For the CDR3, the DNA is TGTGCCAGCAGTTACCCGGAGGGTGAGCAGTTCTTC.

This clonotype was detected a few times. The chain carries TRBV18 and TRBJ2-3; D is possibly TRBD1 (6 bases). The V gene lost 1 base and the J gene lost 2 bases, with 16 bases spanning the gap. Germline V gives CDR1 KGHSH, CDR2 LQKENI. This CDR3 region has 17 residues. The CDR3 nucleotides are TGTGCCAGCTCACCACTCCGGGTTACAGGGCTCACAGATACGCAGTATTTT. Residues: CASSPLRVTGLTDTQYF.

V usage is TRBV20-1 and J usage is TRBJ1-2; tentative D call: TRBD1 (5 bases). The V end lost 3 bases, the J end lost 6 bases, and 14 bases lay between the germline ends. The CDR3 covers 13 residues. CDR1 and CDR2 from the germline V gene are DFQATT and SNEGSKA (reference sequence). CDR3 sequence: CSASGGDVNGYTF. The CDR3 DNA follows: TGCAGTGCTAGTGGAGGGGACGTGAATGGCTACACCTTC.

This clonotype was seen a handful of times. J is TRBJ1-1 and V is TRBV4-1; the D is unclear. The CDR3 totals 13 residues. Trimming cost V 4 bases and J 10 bases, with 16 bases left between them. Germline V CDR1 and CDR2: MGHRA, YSYEKL. The chain's CDR3 is CASSRLSREGAFF. CDR3 DNA: TGCGCCAGCAGCCGCCTATCACGGGAGGGAGCTTTCTTT.

This clonotype was found many times. This chain uses TRBV18 with TRBJ2-7; TRBD2 matches at 7 bases. The CDR3 consists of 16 residues. Germline CDR1 and CDR2: KGHSH and LQKENI. With 3 bases clipped from V and 5 bases from J, the junction kept 13 bases outside the gene matches. CDR3 DNA sequence: TGTGCCAGCTCACCTCCAAACGGGGCGGGAGCCAACGAGCAGTACTTC. Protein sequence: CASSPPNGAGANEQYF.

This chain uses TRBV20-1 with TRBJ2-7; D is uncertain. The V end was cut by 3 bases, the J end by 5 bases, with 11 bases between. The CDR3 runs to 12 residues. From germline, CDR1 is DFQATT and CDR2 SNEGSKA (reference sequence). CDR3 protein: CSASSTGDEQYF. The CDR3 nucleotides read TGCAGTGCTAGTTCAACCGGCGACGAGCAGTACTTC.

The V call is TRBV6-1, the J call TRBJ1-3; D ambiguous. V shed 1 base and J shed 3 bases, with 7 bases lying between them. Germline assignment: CDR1 MNHNS and CDR2 SASEGT. The CDR3 spans 14 residues. CDR3 region: CASSEVGDGNTIYF. The CDR3 DNA is TGTGCCAGCAGTGAAGTAGGAGATGGAAACACCATATATTTT.

J is TRBJ1-2 and V is TRBV6-2 or TRBV6-3, with TRBD1 as a possible D gene (6 bases). The CDR3 sequence is 13 residues long. With 1 base removed from V and 8 bases from J, the gap between germline ends came to 11 bases. Germline V lookup: CDR1 MNHEY, CDR2 SVGEGT. The CDR3 loop is CASSYWRGRGYTF. DNA of the CDR3: TGTGCCAGCAGTTACTGGAGGGGGAGAGGCTACACCTTC.

The table lists this clonotype with a few counts. The chain employs TRBV30 and TRBJ2-2; possibly TRBD1 or TRBD2 for D (5 bases each). This CDR3 has 12 residues. V was pared by 4 bases and J by 6 bases, with 9 bases between. Germline CDR1 and CDR2: GTSNPN and SVGIG (reference sequence). CDR3 amino acids: CAWTRGPGELFF. In DNA, the CDR3 is TGTGCCTGGACCCGGGGCCCCGGGGAGCTGTTTTTT.

In its sample, this clonotype was seen a few times. The V gene is TRBV13, the J gene TRBJ2-7; possible D gene TRBD2, 5 bases. This CDR3 is 13 amino acids long. The germline CDR1 and CDR2 sequences are PRHDT and FYEKMQ (reference sequence). The V gene lost 4 bases and the J gene lost 2 bases, with 9 bases spanning the gap. The CDR3 is CASSSLGAYEQYF. CDR3 DNA: TGTGCCAGCAGCTCCCTCGGGGCCTACGAGCAGTACTTC.

This chain uses TRBV12-3 or TRBV12-4 with TRBJ1-2, with D maybe TRBD1 (5 bases). V shed 6 bases and J shed 4 bases, with 24 bases lying between them. This CDR3 spans 17 amino acids. In DNA, the CDR3 is TGTGCCAGCAGCGTGAGCCTCGGGGCTCACGGGGTCTATGGCTACACCTTC. This translates into CASSVSLGAHGVYGYTF.

The chain carries TRBV2 and TRBJ2-1, with D unresolved. Germline V gene sequence: CDR1 SNHLY, CDR2 FYNNEI. With 6 bases removed from V and 9 bases from J, the gap between germline ends came to 9 bases. The CDR3 is 11 residues long. The DNA for the CDR3 is TGTGCCAGCAGAGCGTGGGTTGAGCAGTTCTTC. This gives the protein CASRAWVEQFF.

V gene TRBV27 combines with J gene TRBJ1-1; 7 positions match TRBD1. The V and J ends lost 6 bases and 0 bases, in that order; junction bases with no gene match: 10. The germline gives CDR1 MNHEY, CDR2 SMNVEV (reference sequence). The CDR3 has 16 amino acids. The CDR3 DNA follows: TGTGCCAGCAGACTGAGACAGGGAAGCATGAACACTGAAGCTTTCTTT. Its translation: CASRLRQGSMNTEAFF.

The V and J genes are TRBV28 and TRBJ2-7, with TRBD1 as a possible D gene (6 bases). Germline CDR1 and CDR2: MDHEN and SYDVKM. V lost 10 bases, J lost 2 bases, and 24 bases lay in between. CDR3 length equals 16 residues. The DNA for the CDR3 is TGTGCCACACAGGGCGGGCATTGGGGTTTGGCCTACGAGCAGTACTTC. It encodes CATQGGHWGLAYEQYF.

V is TRBV20-1 and J is TRBJ1-6; D perhaps matches TRBD1 (6 bases). The CDR3 length is 16 residues. Germline CDR1 reads DFQATT; CDR2 reads SNEGSKA (reference sequence). V lost 4 bases and J 8 bases, leaving 21 bases between the germline ends. CDR3 residues: CSAKDPTWTVDSPLHF. Here the CDR3 DNA reads TGCAGTGCTAAAGATCCTACCTGGACAGTGGATTCACCCCTCCACTTT.

This clonotype was picked up many times. The chain is built from TRBV7-2 and TRBJ2-7; tentative D call: TRBD2 (6 bases). Germline-derived CDR1 and CDR2 are SGHTA and FQGNSA. The CDR3 runs 12 residues. Deletions cut 4 bases from V and 6 bases from J, with 10 bases between. DNA of the CDR3: TGTGCCAGCAGCTGGAGGGTGGGCGAGCAGTACTTC. This encodes CASSWRVGEQYF.